The 21 T cell receptor beta chains given below trace back to one sample, sequenced in a study of blood T cell repertoires in COVID-19. Produced via immunoSEQ multiplex PCR; TCRdb's table is partial and in-frame only. The table includes about 310,000 clones, about nine tenths detected once. Sequencing input: PBMCs or T cells enriched from blood (not recorded which). These receptors all stem from a middle-aged woman who had recovered from COVID-19.

This chain joins TRBV28 and TRBJ2-6; D remains unclear. Trimming left V 10 bases short and J 0 bases short, with 13 bases between. CDR1 MDHEN and CDR2 SYDVKM come from the germline V gene. This CDR3 contains 15 residues. The CDR3: CATQAVSSGANVLTF. Here the CDR3 DNA reads TGTGCCACCCAGGCCGTGAGCTCTGGGGCCAACGTCCTGACTTTC.

The CDR3 DNA reads TGTGCCAGCAGCCAAGGGAGCTTAGGGGCCTATGGCTACACCTTC. As protein: CASSQGSLGAYGYTF. The chain uses TRBV3-1 (or the pseudogene TRBV3-2) and TRBJ1-2, with D possibly matching TRBD1 (5 bases). The germline gives CDR1 LGHDT, CDR2 YNNKEL (reference sequence). The CDR3 is 15 residues long. Trimming shortened V by 1 base and J by 4 bases, and 13 bases separated the two germline ends.

Only one count was recorded for this clone. The chain carries TRBV5-8 and TRBJ1-4; 8 positions agree with TRBD1. Germline CDR1 is SGHTS and CDR2 is YDEGEE. The CDR3 totals 14 residues. The J segment lost 7 bases and the V segment lost 4 bases, leaving 6 bases of the junction unmatched. DNA of the CDR3: TGTGCCAGCAGCCAAGGGACAGGCTCTGAAAAACTGTTTTTT. The encoded protein is CASSQGTGSEKLFF.

This chain links TRBV9 with TRBJ1-1; D might be TRBD1 (5 bases). V gave up 4 bases and J gave up 0 bases, with 19 bases separating them. The CDR3 is made up of 17 amino acids. In germline, CDR1 is SGDLS, CDR2 YYNGEE. CDR3 sequence reads: CASSPFGGEGMNTEAFF. CDR3 DNA sequence: TGTGCCAGCAGCCCTTTCGGGGGTGAAGGAATGAACACTGAAGCTTTCTTT.

The chain has TRBV27 and TRBJ1-4, with D hard to call. The CDR3 length is 15 residues. The V gene lost 3 bases and the J gene lost 8 bases, with 16 bases spanning the gap. Looked up from germline, CDR1 is MNHEY and CDR2 is SMNVEV (reference sequence). CDR3 DNA sequence: TGTGCCAGCAGTTTCCCCACAAACGAGCGAGAAAAACTGTTTTTT. Encoded protein: CASSFPTNEREKLFF.

This chain uses TRBV11-2 with TRBJ2-1; 13 bases agree with TRBD2. V lost 3 bases and J lost 9; bases outside the gene matches: 2. Germline V CDR1 and CDR2: SGHAT, FQNNGV. The CDR3 sequence is 14 residues long. CDR3 coding DNA: TGTGCCAGCAGCTTGAGGACTAGCGGGAGTGAGCAGTTCTTC. Translated: CASSLRTSGSEQFF.

This rearrangement joins TRBV20-1 to TRBJ1-1; D remains ambiguous. The germline V and J ends were trimmed by 4 bases and 1 base, with 4 bases remaining between them. Germline CDR1 is DFQATT and CDR2 is SNEGSKA (reference sequence). The CDR3 is 11 amino acids. The CDR3 region has the DNA TGCAGTGCTATCCAGAACACTGAAGCTTTCTTT. This translates into CSAIQNTEAFF.

This sequence joins TRBV5-1 and TRBJ2-5; TRBD2 aligns across 11 bases. Germline trimming cut 4 bases from V and 5 bases from J; bases unmatched to any gene: 4. CDR1 and CDR2 from the germline V gene are SGHRS and YFSETQ. This CDR3 spans 14 amino acids. CDR3 DNA: TGCGCCAGCAGCACCTTAGCGGGGGGGGAGACCCAGTACTTC. This sequence encodes CASSTLAGGETQYF.

The V call is TRBV7-8, the J call TRBJ2-7; 9 bases agree with TRBD2. The CDR3 consists of 16 residues. In germline, CDR1 is SGHVS, CDR2 FQNEAQ. V lost 5 bases and J lost 3; bases outside the gene matches: 11. The CDR3 region has the DNA TGTGCCAGCAGCCGAGCCCCGGCTAGCGGGAACTACGAGCAGTACTTC. It translates to CASSRAPASGNYEQYF.

CDR3 DNA: TGTGCCAGCAGTTTATCGTTTAGGGGATCGCGGGAGCAGTACTTC. It translates to CASSLSFRGSREQYF. V usage is TRBV27 and J usage is TRBJ2-7, with a possible D match to TRBD1 (5 bases). Trimming removed 0 bases from V and 7 bases from J, with 16 bases in between. From germline, CDR1 is MNHEY and CDR2 SMNVEV (reference sequence). The CDR3 runs to 15 residues.

The chain couples TRBV7-3 to TRBJ2-5; no clear D gene. The CDR3 spans 14 residues. The V gene lost 2 bases and the J gene lost 4 bases, with 11 bases spanning the gap. The germline gives CDR1 SGHTA, CDR2 FQGTGA. The CDR3 loop reads CASSLGRAGETQYF. For the CDR3, the DNA is TGTGCCAGCAGCTTAGGCCGTGCTGGAGAGACCCAGTACTTC.

V gene TRBV7-3 combines with J gene TRBJ2-1; 8 positions match TRBD2. The junction had 8 bases not matched to a gene; V was cut back by 3 bases and J by 4 bases. CDR3 size: 16 residues. CDR1 and CDR2 from the germline V gene are SGHTA and FQGTGA. CDR3 bases: TGTGCCAGCAGCTTCGCCGGGACTAGGGGATACAATGAGCAGTTCTTC. It encodes CASSFAGTRGYNEQFF.

This chain uses TRBV5-1 with TRBJ2-2; a possible D gene is TRBD1 (6 bases). In germline, CDR1 is SGHRS, CDR2 YFSETQ. V was cut by 3 bases and J by 7 bases, with 13 bases left in between. The CDR3 spans 14 residues. DNA of the CDR3: TGCGCCAGCAGCTCCTGGGGGCTTGGCGGGGAGCTGTTTTTT. Protein product: CASSSWGLGGELFF.

This chain joins TRBV5-1 and TRBJ2-1; TRBD1 matches at 9 bases. Trimming took 4 bases from V and 7 from J; bases not matched to a gene: 9. This CDR3 has 15 residues. CDR1 is SGHRS and CDR2 is YFSETQ in the germline V gene. DNA for the CDR3: TGCGCCAGCAGCCAGGGACAGGGAAGGGCGAATGAGCAGTTCTTC. Translating gives CASSQGQGRANEQFF.

The rearrangement joins TRBV27 to TRBJ2-5; TRBD2 matches at 9 bases. With 5 bases clipped from V and 5 bases from J, the junction kept 9 bases outside the gene matches. The CDR3 runs 15 residues. Germline loops: CDR1 MNHEY, CDR2 SMNVEV (reference sequence). Here the CDR3 DNA reads TGTGCCAGCAGTCGAGGCCTAGCGGGGAGTGAGACCCAGTACTTC. This codes for CASSRGLAGSETQYF.

The CDR3: CASSLARGMYEQYF. The CDR3, as DNA: TGTGCCAGCAGCTTGGCCAGGGGCATGTACGAGCAGTACTTC. V gene TRBV5-5 combines with J gene TRBJ2-7, with a possible D match to TRBD1 (6 bases). The CDR3 consists of 14 residues. Germline CDR1 SGHKS, CDR2 YYEKEE (reference sequence). Trimming took off 0 bases at V and 4 bases at J, with 11 bases between the two ends.

This rearrangement joins TRBV27 to TRBJ2-2; TRBD1 agrees at 8 bases. Losses at the gene ends were 3 bases for V and 1 base for J; bases not matched to a gene: 16. The CDR3 consists of 20 residues. Germline CDR1 is MNHEY and CDR2 is SMNVEV (reference sequence). CDR3 in amino acids: CASSLGPTGGDILNTGELFF. CDR3 bases: TGTGCCAGCAGTTTGGGTCCCACAGGGGGTGATATTCTGAACACCGGGGAGCTGTTTTTT.

CDR3 nucleotides: TGTGCCAGCAGCTTAGGCTTGGGGCGGGAGGGCTACGAGCAGTACTTC. Translated: CASSLGLGREGYEQYF. V usage is TRBV7-2 and J usage is TRBJ2-7, with TRBD2 matching 9 bases. In germline, CDR1 is SGHTA, CDR2 FQGNSA. With V trimmed by 1 base and J by 3 bases, 7 bases remained unmatched. The CDR3 runs 16 residues.

V usage is TRBV9 and J usage is TRBJ1-3; 9 bases align to TRBD1. The V and J ends lost 0 bases and 0 bases, in that order; junction bases with no gene match: 4. Germline V gives CDR1 SGDLS, CDR2 YYNGEE. The CDR3 is 17 amino acids. CDR3: CASSVAGQGNSGNTIYF. The CDR3, as DNA: TGTGCCAGCAGCGTAGCGGGACAGGGAAACTCTGGAAACACCATATATTTT.

V gene TRBV2 combines with J gene TRBJ2-2; TRBD1 aligns across 7 bases. The CDR3 has 18 amino acids. Trimming at V came to 3 bases and at J to 0 bases, leaving 10 bases not matched to a gene. Germline V gene data show CDR1 as SNHLY and CDR2 as FYNNEI. The CDR3 sequence: CASSDPDRTGANTGELFF. CDR3 nucleotide sequence: TGTGCCAGCAGTGATCCCGACAGGACAGGCGCGAACACCGGGGAGCTGTTTTTT.

The chain couples TRBV7-2 to TRBJ2-1; 8 bases fit TRBD2. CDR1 is SGHTA and CDR2 is FQGNSA in the germline V gene. The CDR3 is made up of 17 amino acids. J was trimmed by 4 bases and V by 0 bases; bases with no gene match: 8. The CDR3 DNA is TGTGCCAGCAGCTTAGCGCTTAGTGCGGGAGGTTACAATGAGCAGTTCTTC. Translation gives CASSLALSAGGYNEQFF.